This T cell receptor beta chain appears in the sequencing data of a study of blood T cells in healthy people across ages. Germline lookup yields CDR1 MNHNS and CDR2 SASEGT. The CDR3 runs to 14 residues. V was clipped by 6 bases and J by 11 bases, with 22 bases between them. Using a J-beta primer mix together with a sample-barcoded 5' primer, a second PCR was run for about 7 to 12 cycles. TCRdb redid the calling of the 5' RACE reads with MiXCR, one entry per CDR3 protein. The profile covers some 1 million distinct CDR3 sequences, with 35% to 55% appearing a single time and about 20% taken by the ten largest.

Sequenced sample: blood. The clonotype comes from a woman aged 55 to 70 in good health. J is TRBJ2-5 and V is TRBV6-1, with D perhaps TRBD1 or TRBD2 (5 bases each). CDR3 sequence reads: CASSYIGAGPGQYF. In nucleotides, the CDR3 is TGTGCCAGCAGCTACATAGGGGCGGGCCCAGGGCAGTACTTC.